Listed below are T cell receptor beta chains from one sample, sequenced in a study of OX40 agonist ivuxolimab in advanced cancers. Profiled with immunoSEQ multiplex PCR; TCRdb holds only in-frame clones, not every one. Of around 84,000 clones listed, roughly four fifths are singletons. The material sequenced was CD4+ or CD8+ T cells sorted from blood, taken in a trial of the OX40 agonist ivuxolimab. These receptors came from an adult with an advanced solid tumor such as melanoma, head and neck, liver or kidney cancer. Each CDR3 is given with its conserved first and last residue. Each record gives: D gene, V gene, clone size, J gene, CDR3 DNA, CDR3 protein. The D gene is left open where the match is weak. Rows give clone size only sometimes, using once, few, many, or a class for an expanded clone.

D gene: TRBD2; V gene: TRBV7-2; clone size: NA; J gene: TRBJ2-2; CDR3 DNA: TGTGCCAGCACCGGGAGGAACGGGGGGATCAACACCGGGGAGCTGTTTTTT; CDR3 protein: CASTGRNGGINTGELFF
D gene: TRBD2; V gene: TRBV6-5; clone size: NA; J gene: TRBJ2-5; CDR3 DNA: TGTGCCAGCAAGTCGGGAGGCAACCAAGAGACCCAGTACTTC; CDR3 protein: CASKSGGNQETQYF
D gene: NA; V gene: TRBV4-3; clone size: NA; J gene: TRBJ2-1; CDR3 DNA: TGCGCCAGCAGCCAACCGGACTGGAGCTCCTACAATGAGCAGTTCTTC; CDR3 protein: CASSQPDWSSYNEQFF
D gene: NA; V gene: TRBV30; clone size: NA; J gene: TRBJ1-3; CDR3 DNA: TGTGCCTGGAGTGCAATGGACGGAAACACCATATATTTT; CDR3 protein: CAWSAMDGNTIYF
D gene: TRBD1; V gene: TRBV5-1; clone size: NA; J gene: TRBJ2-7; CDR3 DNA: TGCGCCAGCAGCCTGGATGGGACAGGGGATTACGAGCAGTACTTC; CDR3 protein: CASSLDGTGDYEQYF
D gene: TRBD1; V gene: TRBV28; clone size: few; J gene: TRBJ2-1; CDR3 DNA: TGTGCCAGCAGTGCAAGGCCCGGGACAGCCATTTCCAGCTCCTACAATGAGCAGTTCTTC; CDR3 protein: CASSARPGTAISSSYNEQFF
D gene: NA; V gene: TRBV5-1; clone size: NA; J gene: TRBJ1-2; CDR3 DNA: TGCGCCAGCAGCTTGGGCGACATGCGGAACCGGGCGTATGGCTACACCTTC; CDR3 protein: CASSLGDMRNRAYGYTF
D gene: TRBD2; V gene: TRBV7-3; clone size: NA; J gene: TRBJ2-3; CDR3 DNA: TGTGCCAGCAAGCGGGGGGCAAACACAGATACGCAGTATTTT; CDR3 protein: CASKRGANTDTQYF
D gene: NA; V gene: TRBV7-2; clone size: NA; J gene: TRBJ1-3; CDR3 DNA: TGTGCCAGCAGCTTAGTTGGGACGGCTGGAAACACCATATATTTT; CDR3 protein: CASSLVGTAGNTIYF
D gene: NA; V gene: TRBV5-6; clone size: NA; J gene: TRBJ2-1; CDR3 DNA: TGTGCCTCAGAGGGGAGTCTCCACTACAATGAGCAGTTCTTC; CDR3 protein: CASEGSLHYNEQFF
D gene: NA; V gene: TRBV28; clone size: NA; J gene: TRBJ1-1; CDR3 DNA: TGTGCCTGTAGGTTGAACACTGAAGCTTTCTTT; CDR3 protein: CACRLNTEAFF
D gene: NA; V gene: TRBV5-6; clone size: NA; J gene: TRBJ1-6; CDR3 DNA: TGTGCCAGCAGCTTCCCTAATTCACCCCTCCACTTT; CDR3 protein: CASSFPNSPLHF
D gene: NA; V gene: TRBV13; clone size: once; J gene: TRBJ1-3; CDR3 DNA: TGTGCCAGCAGCTTAGGGGGTGGAAACACCATATATTTT; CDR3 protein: CASSLGGGNTIYF
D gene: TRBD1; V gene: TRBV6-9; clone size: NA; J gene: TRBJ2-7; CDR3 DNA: TGTGCCAGCAGTCAAGGGACAGGACTATGTGCCTACGAGCAGTACTTC; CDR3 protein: CASSQGTGLCAYEQYF
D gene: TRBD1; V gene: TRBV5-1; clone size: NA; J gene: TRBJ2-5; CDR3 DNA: TGCGCCAGCAGCTACCCGACAGGGGCCGTTGAAGAGACCCAGTACTTC; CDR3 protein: CASSYPTGAVEETQYF
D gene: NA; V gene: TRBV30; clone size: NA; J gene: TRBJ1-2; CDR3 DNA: TGTGCCTGGAGTCAGGGGATGAGCTACACCTTC; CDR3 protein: CAWSQGMSYTF
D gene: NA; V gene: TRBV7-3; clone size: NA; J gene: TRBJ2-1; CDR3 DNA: TGTGCCAGCAGGGATGGTCCTCACAATGAGCAGTTCTTC; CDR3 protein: CASRDGPHNEQFF
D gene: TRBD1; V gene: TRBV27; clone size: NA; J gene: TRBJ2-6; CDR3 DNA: TGTGCCAGCAGTTTAGGGGGACAGAGGTTCTACTCTGGGGCCAACGTCCTGACTTTC; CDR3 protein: CASSLGGQRFYSGANVLTF
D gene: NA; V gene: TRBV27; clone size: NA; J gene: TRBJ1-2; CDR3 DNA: TGTGCCAGCAGCCCACAGACAGGCTCCTATGGCTACACCTTC; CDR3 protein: CASSPQTGSYGYTF
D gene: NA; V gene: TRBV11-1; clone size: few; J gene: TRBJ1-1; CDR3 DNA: TGTGCCAGCAGCTTAGGGACATTAAACACTGAAGCTTTCTTT; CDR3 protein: CASSLGTLNTEAFF
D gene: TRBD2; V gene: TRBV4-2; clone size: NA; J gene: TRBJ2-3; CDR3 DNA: TGTGCCAGCAGCCAAGGGACTAGCGGGTTCTTTGGGGACACAGATACGCAGTATTTT; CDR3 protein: CASSQGTSGFFGDTDTQYF
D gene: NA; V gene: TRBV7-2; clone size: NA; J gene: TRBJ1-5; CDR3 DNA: TGTGCCAGCAGCTCCCAGGGGTTTTCTAGTCAGCCCCAGCATTTT; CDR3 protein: CASSSQGFSSQPQHF
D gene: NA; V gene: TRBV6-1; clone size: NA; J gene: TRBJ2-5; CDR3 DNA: TGTGCCAGCGCCGGTAACCTACAAGAGACCCAGTACTTC; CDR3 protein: CASAGNLQETQYF
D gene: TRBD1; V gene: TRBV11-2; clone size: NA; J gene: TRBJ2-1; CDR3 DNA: TGTGCCAGCAGCGGGTGGACAGGTGGCAATGAGCAGTTCTTC; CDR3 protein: CASSGWTGGNEQFF
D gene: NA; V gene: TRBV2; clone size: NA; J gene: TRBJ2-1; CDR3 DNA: TGTGCCAGCAGTGAGACAGCGTACAATGAGCAGTTCTTC; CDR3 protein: CASSETAYNEQFF
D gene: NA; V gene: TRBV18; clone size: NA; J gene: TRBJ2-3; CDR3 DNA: TGTGCCAGCTCACCCCAAGACACGGTCACAGATACGCAGTATTTT; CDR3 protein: CASSPQDTVTDTQYF
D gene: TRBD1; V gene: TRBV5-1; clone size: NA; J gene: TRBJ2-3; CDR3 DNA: TGCGCCAGCAGCTTGGCGACAGGGCGTAGCACAGATACGCAGTATTTT; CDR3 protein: CASSLATGRSTDTQYF
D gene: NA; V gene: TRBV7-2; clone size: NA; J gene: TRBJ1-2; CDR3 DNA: TGTGCCAGCAGCTTAGACAGTAACTATGGCTACACCTTC; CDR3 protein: CASSLDSNYGYTF
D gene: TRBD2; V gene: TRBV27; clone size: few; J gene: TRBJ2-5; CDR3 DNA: TGTGCCAGCAGTTTCAGTGGCGGGGGGGATCAAGAGACCCAGTACTTC; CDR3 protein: CASSFSGGGDQETQYF
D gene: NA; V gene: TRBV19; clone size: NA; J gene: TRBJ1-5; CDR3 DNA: TGTGCCAGTAGTATAAACAGGGAAAATCAGCCCCAGCATTTT; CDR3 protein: CASSINRENQPQHF
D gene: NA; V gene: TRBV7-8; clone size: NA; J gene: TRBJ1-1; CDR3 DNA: TGTGCCAGCAGCCCTGGAAGGTCGAACACTGAAGCTTTCTTT; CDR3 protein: CASSPGRSNTEAFF
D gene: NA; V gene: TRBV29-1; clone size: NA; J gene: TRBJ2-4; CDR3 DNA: TGCAGCGTTGACTCTGGGGGAAACATTCAGTACTTC; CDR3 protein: CSVDSGGNIQYF
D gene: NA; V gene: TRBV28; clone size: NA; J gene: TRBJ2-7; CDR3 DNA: TGTGCCAGCAGGGGCTCAAGTCCTCCCTACGAGCAGTACTTC; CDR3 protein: CASRGSSPPYEQYF
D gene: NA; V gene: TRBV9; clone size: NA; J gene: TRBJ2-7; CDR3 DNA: TGTGCCAGCAGCGTAGGGGTGACACCGAGCTCCTACGAGCAGTACTTC; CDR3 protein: CASSVGVTPSSYEQYF
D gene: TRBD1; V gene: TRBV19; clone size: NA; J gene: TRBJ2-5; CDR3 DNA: TGTGCCAGTAGTATAGTGGGCAGGGGGCAGGATGAGACCCAGTACTTC; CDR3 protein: CASSIVGRGQDETQYF
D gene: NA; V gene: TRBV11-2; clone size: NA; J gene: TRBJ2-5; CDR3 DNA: TGTGCCAGCAGCTCTGGGTCAGGGGCACAAGAGACCCAGTACTTC; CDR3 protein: CASSSGSGAQETQYF
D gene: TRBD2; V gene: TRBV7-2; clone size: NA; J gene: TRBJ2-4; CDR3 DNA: TGTGCCAGCAGCTCCACGCGAGCTAGCGGGAGGAACATTCAGTACTTC; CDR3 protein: CASSSTRASGRNIQYF
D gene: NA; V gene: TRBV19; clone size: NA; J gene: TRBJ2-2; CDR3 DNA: TGTGCCAGTAGTATTCCAGGAACCGGGGAGCTGTTTTTT; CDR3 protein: CASSIPGTGELFF
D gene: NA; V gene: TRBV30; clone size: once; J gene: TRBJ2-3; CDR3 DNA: TGTGCCTGGTCGAGGGGTCAGACAGATACGCAGTATTTT; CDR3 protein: CAWSRGQTDTQYF
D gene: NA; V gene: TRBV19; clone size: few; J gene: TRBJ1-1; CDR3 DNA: TGTGCCAGTAGCCCTGAGGGGGTTCTTGAAGCTTTCTTT; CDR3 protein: CASSPEGVLEAFF
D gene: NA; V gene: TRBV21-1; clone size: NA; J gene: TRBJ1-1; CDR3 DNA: TGTGCCAGCAGCAAAGGGGCCCCGGGGGTGAACACTGAAGCTTTCTTT; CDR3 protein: CASSKGAPGVNTEAFF
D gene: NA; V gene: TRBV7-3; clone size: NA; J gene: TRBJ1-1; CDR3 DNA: TGTGCCAGCAGCTTTTGGGGAGGGACTGAAGCTTTCTTT; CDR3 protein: CASSFWGGTEAFF
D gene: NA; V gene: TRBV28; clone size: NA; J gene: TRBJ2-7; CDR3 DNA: TGTGCCAGCAGTGGGACAGTTTCGTGGAGGGGGCAGTACTTC; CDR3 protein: CASSGTVSWRGQYF
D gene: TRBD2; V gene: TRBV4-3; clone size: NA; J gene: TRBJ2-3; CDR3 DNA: TGCGCCAGCAGCCAAGCCCTAGCGGGGGACAGTACGCAGTATTTT; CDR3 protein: CASSQALAGDSTQYF
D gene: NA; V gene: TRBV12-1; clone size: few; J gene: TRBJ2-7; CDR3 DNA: TGTGCCAGCAGCTTTATCCCCTTCAGGCACGAGCAGTACTTC; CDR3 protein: CASSFIPFRHEQYF
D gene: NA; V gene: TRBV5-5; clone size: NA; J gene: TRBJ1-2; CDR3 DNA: TGTGCCAGCAGCTTGTTAAATCGGGATTTCCTTTATGGCTACACCTTC; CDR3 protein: CASSLLNRDFLYGYTF
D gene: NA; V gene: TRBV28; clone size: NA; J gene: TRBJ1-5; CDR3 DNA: TGTGCCAGCAGTCCTCCAACAGATCAGCCCCAGCATTTT; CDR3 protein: CASSPPTDQPQHF
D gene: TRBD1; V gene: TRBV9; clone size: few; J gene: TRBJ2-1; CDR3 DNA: TGTGCCAGCAGCGTTCGAGGGACAGGGAACAATGAGCAGTTCTTC; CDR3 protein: CASSVRGTGNNEQFF
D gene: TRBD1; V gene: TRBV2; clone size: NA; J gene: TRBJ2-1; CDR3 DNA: TGTGCCAGCAGTGGGGACAGCACCTACAATGAGCAGTTCTTC; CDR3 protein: CASSGDSTYNEQFF
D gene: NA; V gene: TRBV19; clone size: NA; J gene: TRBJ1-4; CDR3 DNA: TGTGCCAGTAGTATCATGGCAGGGACTAATGAAAAACTGTTTTTT; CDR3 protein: CASSIMAGTNEKLFF
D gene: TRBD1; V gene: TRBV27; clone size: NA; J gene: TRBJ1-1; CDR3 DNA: TGTGCCAGCAGCCGGGGACAGGGACCTTTAGTGAACACTGAAGCTTTCTTT; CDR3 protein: CASSRGQGPLVNTEAFF